Included here is one TCR beta chain sequence, with context. Some clones are missing from TCRdb's copy, which holds only in-frame ones; the method was immunoSEQ multiplex PCR. Found here are some 660,000 clones, about three quarters of them singletons; the top ten hold 1.5% to 2%. The data stem from a study of shared clonotypes between healthy human individuals. Everyone who donated was a Caucasian adult who lived in Nashville, Tennessee. Into CD45RA+ naive and CD45RA-negative memory subsets, the CD4+ cells were split. Material for sequencing was memory CD4+ T cells sorted from blood. The subset was: CD45RA-negative fraction. The receptor's source is a woman aged 30 to 39 in good health.

Here the CDR3 DNA reads TGTGCCAGTAGTATTGCCCAGGAGGGCGGTGGCTACACCTTC. This gives the protein CASSIAQEGGGYTF. The chain couples TRBV19 to TRBJ1-2; D is unresolved. This CDR3 has 14 residues. Germline V CDR1 and CDR2: LNHDA, SQIVND (reference sequence). Trimming left V 3 bases short and J 7 bases short, with 15 bases between.